This paragraph reports one TCR beta chain. Its specificity is not known. Sequencing used immunoSEQ multiplex PCR; TCRdb keeps in-frame clones, though not all of them. The repertoire holds roughly 2 million clones, with about 95% as singletons. The sample belongs to a study of shared clonotypes between healthy human individuals. Study-level background: The composition of the donors was a couple of women and a few men aged 18 to 49. Study results and caveats: Large depth notwithstanding, sorted-subset sequencing proved incomplete by rarefaction.

As defined, naive CD8 cells were CD45RO-negative and positively selected for CCR7, with terminally differentiated effector memory CD45RA+ cells excluded. This receptor was identified in a man younger than 35 in good health. The sample was naive CD8+ T cells sorted from blood.

The CDR3 protein is CASSLILASGAGELFF. CDR3 DNA sequence: TGTGCCAGCAGCTTAATCCTGGCTAGCGGGGCCGGGGAGCTGTTTTTT. This chain uses TRBV11-2 with TRBJ2-2; TRBD2 matches at 9 bases. The CDR3 is 16 residues long. The germline gives CDR1 SGHAT, CDR2 FQNNGV. V lost 2 bases to trimming and J lost 6 bases; unmatched junction nucleotides: 7.